The present T cell receptor (beta chain) was sequenced within a study of regulatory T cells in long-lasting Graves disease. Notes on the study in general: TRBV28, TRBJ1-2 and TRBJ2-5 were segments that persistent disease favored.

This sample's time point: newly diagnosed GD, antithyroid drugs for less than 3 months. The authors made the TCR library using RNA they extracted from PBMCs. Building of the TCR beta libraries involved iRepertoire HTBI primers and Arm-PCR of CDR3 regions. TCRdb re-derived calls from the multiplex PCR reads in MiXCR, one entry per CDR3 protein. The sample lists 450,000 to 600,000 distinct CDR3 sequences, approximately 15% occurring once. On this clonotype itself: Its antigen is undetermined.

With V trimmed by 0 bases and J by 6 bases, 11 bases remained unmatched. The CDR3 covers 18 residues. Germline V lookup: CDR1 SGHNT, CDR2 YYREEE (reference sequence). These sequences were also reported in another study, on T cells in Graves' hyperthyroidism and ophthalmopathy. From that second work: Patients aged 18 to 65 had newly diagnosed hyperthyroidism that had lasted under 2 months. Clinical symptoms, serum thyroxine, TRAb, thyroid ultrasound and orbital computed tomography established diagnosis.

The sample in question was peripheral blood mononuclear cells (PBMCs), obtained at new diagnosis, from a patient treated with antithyroid drugs. This TCR was recovered from a man aged 30-40 years with Graves disease. V gene TRBV5-4 combines with J gene TRBJ2-2; 10 bases line up with TRBD2. CDR3 sequence: CASSLGSGRASGAGELFF. Written as DNA, the CDR3 is TGTGCCAGCAGCTTGGGGAGCGGGAGGGCCAGCGGCGCCGGGGAGCTGTTTTTT.